This T cell receptor beta chain was identified during a study of T-cell memory formation after mild COVID-19. This clonotype was counted between two and nine times. One entry per CDR3 protein, called by TCRdb with MiXCR from the 5' RACE reads. The sample lists roughly 280,000 distinct CDR3 sequences; over 7% were seen once. The V gene's germline CDR1 is KGHSH and CDR2 LQKENI. Losses at the gene ends were 3 bases for V and 3 bases for J; bases not matched to a gene: 2. CDR3 length: 15 amino acids. The receptor comes from a man aged 18-30 years who had mild COVID-19 (a few samples of this study predate the infection). Cell type and time point are not known. Sequenced material: PBMCs or a T cell subset sorted from them (not recorded which). The chain couples TRBV18 to TRBJ2-2, with TRBD2 identical over 9 bases. Here the CDR3 reads CASSPGLAHTGELFF. CDR3 in DNA: TGTGCCAGCTCACCCGGACTAGCGCACACCGGGGAGCTGTTTTTT.